This T cell receptor (beta chain) appears in the sequencing data of a study of regulatory T cells. Study-level results: Patient repertoires had restricted TRB V-J pairs and skewed V and J usage, most in Tregs. Hydrophobic residues at CDR3 positions 6 and 7 were enriched in conventional CD4+ T cells of CD3G-deficient patients.

Primers: 52 TRBV forward and 13 TRBJ reverse. The data were produced by immunoSEQ multiplex PCR, yet TCRdb's version contains in-frame clones alone and is incomplete. Of 25,000 to 35,000 clones detected, about nine tenths appear once; the ten largest clones hold approximately 1.5%. CDR3 size: 14 residues. V gave up 2 bases and J gave up 11 bases, with 19 bases separating them. Germline CDR1 is SGHRS and CDR2 is YFSETQ. Concerning this clone: What it binds is not known.

All CD3G-deficient patients showed autoimmunity, more severe in two. Regulatory (CD25-high CD127-low) and conventional (CD25-low CD127-high) CD4+ T cells were sorted separately. The sequence came from a person aged 18 to 30 with CD3G deficiency. The J gene is TRBJ1-2, the V gene TRBV5-1, with a tentative D call TRBD1 (6 bases). Sequenced sample: conventional CD4+ T cells sorted from blood. CDR3 amino acids: CASSFRPGVRGYTF. Written as DNA, the CDR3 is TGCGCCAGCAGCTTCCGGCCAGGGGTGAGAGGATACACCTTC.